This T cell receptor beta chain stems from a study of CD8 T cells in Susac syndrome. Random-hexamer reverse transcription was applied to roughly 0.45 to 1 ug RNA. TCRdb processed the immunoSEQ multiplex PCR reads anew with MiXCR; each CDR3 protein has one entry. Of 160,000 or so distinct CDR3 sequences listed, roughly 94% were seen once; the top ten hold over 0.09%. The V and J ends lost 9 bases and 1 base, in that order; junction bases with no gene match: 11. The CDR3 has 16 residues. Germline values: CDR1 MNHNS, CDR2 SASEGT. This receptor was identified in a human donor with multiple sclerosis. The sample was CD4+ T cells from PBMCs. V gene TRBV6-1 combines with J gene TRBJ2-2, with TRBD2 matching 7 bases. The CDR3 loop reads CASRPSGQGNTGELFF. The CDR3 nucleotides are TGTGCCAGTAGGCCTAGCGGTCAGGGGAACACCGGGGAGCTGTTTTTT.